This T cell receptor (beta chain) was captured by sequencing in a study of Ad26.COV2.S vaccination and SARS-CoV-2 variants. Germline values: CDR1 LNHDA, CDR2 SQIVND (reference sequence). Trimming at V came to 3 bases and at J to 5 bases, leaving 5 bases not matched to a gene. The length of the CDR3 is 14 residues. Treatment described: some 20 received Ad26.COV2.S at low or high dose, single or two shots; several received placebo; per-sample allocation not given. On day 63 after the first injection, vaccine and placebo recipients gave samples. Study results and limitations: Post-vaccination spike-specific CD8+ and CD4+ T cell responses reportedly had substantial breadth. Vaccine recipients showed a spike-specific TCR breadth that was higher than in placebo recipients. Breadth of non-spike TCRs did not differ between vaccinees and placebo recipients.

In regard to this clone: Its antigen is unknown.

TCRdb's copy holds only in-frame clones and misses some; the assay was immunoSEQ multiplex PCR. The table includes about 430,000 clones, 90% detected once. The chain joins TRBV19 to TRBJ2-7; the match to TRBD1 covers 9 bases. Sequencing used peripheral blood, obtained in a trial of Ad26.COV2.S vaccine versus placebo. The clonotype originates from a person between 18 and 60 years old who received the Ad26.COV2.S COVID-19 vaccine or a placebo. The CDR3 region is CASSIGTGSHEQYF. In DNA form, the CDR3 reads TGTGCCAGTAGTATTGGGACAGGGAGCCACGAGCAGTACTTC.